These 9 T cell receptor beta chains came from one sample sequenced in a study of blood T cells in healthy people across ages. It was with a sample-barcoded 5' primer and a J-beta primer mix that a second PCR of roughly 6 to 12 cycles was run. One entry per CDR3 protein, called by TCRdb with MiXCR from the 5' RACE reads. The sample records 1.5 million to 2 million distinct CDR3 sequences, about 50% being singletons. The specimen was blood. The receptors derive from a woman between 40 and 50 years old in good health.

This clonotype came up many times. For the CDR3, the DNA is TGTGCCAGCAGCTTGGAGTTTAGTCCTTGGTACCAAGAGACCCAGTACTTC. This sequence encodes CASSLEFSPWYQETQYF. V usage is TRBV5-5 and J usage is TRBJ2-5; no definite D call. The germline V gene has CDR1 SGHKS and CDR2 YYEKEE (reference sequence). V gave up 0 bases and J gave up 0 bases, with 15 bases separating them. This CDR3 has 17 amino acids.

J is TRBJ2-3 and V is TRBV20-1, with a possible D match to TRBD2 (5 bases). This CDR3 region has 14 residues. Trimming cost V 7 bases and J 2 bases, with 16 bases left between them. Looked up from germline, CDR1 is DFQATT and CDR2 is SNEGSKA (reference sequence). Here the CDR3 reads CSVRTLPHTDTQYF. As DNA, the CDR3 is TGCAGTGTGCGGACTCTGCCACACACAGATACGCAGTATTTT.

J is TRBJ2-5 and V is TRBV14, with D possibly called TRBD1 or TRBD2 (5 bases each). Trimming left V 0 bases short and J 4 bases short, with 18 bases between. Germline-derived CDR1 and CDR2 are SGHDN and FVKESK. CDR3 length: 17 residues. This CDR3 is CASSQELGPAVGETQYF. The CDR3 DNA sequence: TGTGCCAGCAGCCAAGAATTGGGACCAGCTGTCGGAGAGACCCAGTACTTC.

In DNA form, the CDR3 reads TGCGCCAGCAGCTTCAGACGACAGCCGTACCAAGAGACCCAGTACTTC. This gives the protein CASSFRRQPYQETQYF. The V call is TRBV5-1, the J call TRBJ2-5; D might be TRBD1 (5 bases). Germline V lookup: CDR1 SGHRS, CDR2 YFSETQ. The V gene lost 2 bases and the J gene lost 0 bases, with 14 bases spanning the gap. The CDR3 has 16 residues.

V gene TRBV3-1 combines with J gene TRBJ2-3; no clear D. The V gene's germline CDR1 is LGHDT and CDR2 YNNKEL (reference sequence). The CDR3 sequence is 13 residues long. V was pared by 4 bases and J by 4 bases, with 9 bases between. The CDR3 spells CASSRPEADTQYF. Here the CDR3 DNA reads TGTGCCAGCAGCCGCCCTGAGGCAGATACGCAGTATTTT.

The rearrangement joins TRBV5-1 to TRBJ2-6; 10 positions match TRBD2. Looked up from germline, CDR1 is SGHRS and CDR2 is YFSETQ. The CDR3 loop spans 18 amino acids. Trimming cost V 3 bases and J 0 bases; bases outside gene matches: 6. CDR3 in amino acids: CASSSKLAGSSGANVLTF. CDR3 coding DNA: TGCGCCAGCAGCTCCAAACTAGCGGGGAGCTCTGGGGCCAACGTCCTGACTTTC.

This chain joins TRBV7-9 and TRBJ2-1, with D possibly called TRBD1 or TRBD2 (5 bases each). Germline CDR1 SEHNR, CDR2 FQNEAQ (reference sequence). V lost 1 base, J lost 5 bases, and 18 bases lay in between. CDR3 length equals 17 residues. CDR3 residues: CASSLVGHRDANNEQFF. The CDR3 DNA sequence: TGTGCCAGCAGCTTAGTTGGGCATCGGGACGCTAACAATGAGCAGTTCTTC. The full variable domain, its missing parts supplied by reference TRBV7-9 and TRBJ2-1, is DTGVSQNPRHKITKRGQNVTFRCDPISEHNRLYWYRQTLGQGPEFLTYFQNEAQLEKSRLLSDRFSAERPKGSFSTLEIQRTEQGDSAMYLCASSLVGHRDANNEQFFGPGTRLTVL.

A single count supports this clonotype. In nucleotides, the CDR3 is TGTGCCAGCAGAACAGCCCCCGGGGAGCTGTTTTTT. Translating gives CASRTAPGELFF. The chain employs TRBV6-5 and TRBJ2-2; D unresolved. V was shortened by 6 bases and J by 6 bases, with 8 bases between the two germline ends. Germline assignment: CDR1 MNHEY and CDR2 SVGAGI. The CDR3 has 12 amino acids.

The chain couples TRBV4-1 to TRBJ2-1, with D perhaps matching TRBD1 (5 bases). CDR1 is MGHRA and CDR2 is YSYEKL in the germline V gene. This CDR3 is built from 14 residues. Trimming pared 0 bases from V and 15 bases from J, leaving 18 bases between. The CDR3 bases are TGCGCCAGCAGCCAAGATACATTTCAGGGAATCAGGTTCTTC. Translating gives CASSQDTFQGIRFF.